This T cell receptor (beta chain) comes out of a study of blood T cells in healthy people across ages. Study-wide results and caveats: Possibly, changes in expanded clonotypes were confounded because donor CMV status was unknown. A strong correlation between TCR beta diversity and naive T cell percentage was seen.

This CDR3 region has 15 residues. Looked up from germline, CDR1 is SGHTA and CDR2 is FQGTGA. V lost 5 bases to trimming and J lost 10 bases; unmatched junction nucleotides: 12. A note on this clonotype: Antigen specificity is unknown.

The draw of peripheral blood yielded ten milliliters from each donor. The second PCR ran about 6 to 12 cycles with a sample-barcoded 5' primer and J-beta primers. Every cDNA molecule bore a tag from a template-switch adaptor containing 12 random nucleotides. Using its own MiXCR run on the 5' RACE reads, TCRdb lists one record per CDR3 protein. The sample has about 730,000 distinct CDR3 sequences, roughly two fifths seen once; the top ten hold more than 20%. The TCR originated in a woman in her sixties or seventies in good health. The chain combines TRBV7-3 with TRBJ2-3; TRBD2 matches 10 bases. Material for sequencing was blood. The CDR3 bases are TGTGCCAGCAGCGTTGATAGCGGGGGGTCTAGGGCGCAGTATTTT. It translates to CASSVDSGGSRAQYF.